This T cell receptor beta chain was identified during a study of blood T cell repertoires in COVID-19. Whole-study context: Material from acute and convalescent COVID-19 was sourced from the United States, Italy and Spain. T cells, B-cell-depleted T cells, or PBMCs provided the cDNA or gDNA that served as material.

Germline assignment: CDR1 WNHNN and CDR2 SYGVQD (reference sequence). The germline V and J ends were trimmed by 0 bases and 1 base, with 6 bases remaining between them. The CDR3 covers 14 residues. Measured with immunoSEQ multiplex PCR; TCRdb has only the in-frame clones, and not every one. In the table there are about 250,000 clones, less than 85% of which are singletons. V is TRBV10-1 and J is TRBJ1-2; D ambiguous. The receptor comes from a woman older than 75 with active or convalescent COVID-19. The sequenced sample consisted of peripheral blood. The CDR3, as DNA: TGCGCCAGCAGTGAGTCGTCGGTTAACTATGGCTACACCTTC. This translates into CASSESSVNYGYTF.